Listed below are T cell receptor beta chains from one sample, sequenced in a study of blood T cells in healthy people across ages. From the 5' RACE reads, TCRdb called clonotypes with MiXCR, one entry per CDR3 protein. The profile covers roughly 800,000 distinct CDR3 sequences, with nearly 60% appearing a single time and 22% taken by the ten largest. The sample consisted of blood. The source of these receptors is a man aged 30-40 years in good health. The CDR3 runs from the conserved cysteine through the conserved F or W. A D gene is named only where the DNA matches it firmly. Size is stated for part of the rows, as once, few or many counts, or as a class when the clone is expanded.

CDR3aa	CDR3nt	v_gene	j_gene	abundance	d_gene
CATSDSNVLGYTF	TGTGCCACCAGTGATTCCAACGTACTGGGCTACACCTTC	TRBV24-1	TRBJ1-2	.	.
CASSLIQGVSYEQYF	TGTGCCAGCAGCTTAATTCAGGGTGTGAGCTACGAGCAGTACTTC	TRBV7-2	TRBJ2-7	.	.
CATKALPDEQFF	TGTGCCACCAAGGCCCTCCCCGATGAGCAGTTCTTC	TRBV2	TRBJ2-1	few	.
CASSDKRTLQETQYF	TGCGCCAGCAGTGACAAGAGGACCCTCCAAGAGACCCAGTACTTC	TRBV10-1	TRBJ2-5	few	.
CASSPSGQGFYGYTF	TGTGCCAGCAGCCCTTCAGGACAGGGCTTCTATGGCTACACCTTC	TRBV6-6	TRBJ1-2	few	TRBD1
CASSLAGKAQYF	TGTGCCAGCAGCTTAGCGGGGAAAGCGCAGTATTTT	TRBV7-9	TRBJ2-3	.	.
CASSHNTGNSGANVLTF	TGTGCCAGCAGTCACAACACGGGGAACTCTGGGGCCAACGTCCTGACTTTC	TRBV4-2	TRBJ2-6	few	.
CSARKAGANTGELFF	TGCAGTGCTAGGAAAGCGGGGGCGAACACCGGGGAGCTGTTTTTT	TRBV20-1	TRBJ2-2	.	TRBD2
CATSHRTSGRGETQYF	TGTGCCACCAGCCACCGGACTAGCGGGAGGGGAGAGACCCAGTACTTC	TRBV24-1	TRBJ2-5	.	TRBD2
CASSLMPLGYEQYF	TGTGCCAGCAGCTTAATGCCGCTAGGCTACGAGCAGTACTTC	TRBV7-3	TRBJ2-7	few	.
CASSFTGGYGYTF	TGTGCCAGCAGCTTTACAGGGGGATATGGCTACACCTTC	TRBV7-9	TRBJ1-2	.	TRBD1
CASEDGRGLGNTIYF	TGTGCCAGCGAGGACGGGAGAGGGCTAGGAAACACCATATATTTT	TRBV2	TRBJ1-3	.	.
CASSLARLAGAGEQFF	TGTGCCAGCAGCTTAGCGCGTCTAGCGGGAGCCGGTGAGCAGTTCTTC	TRBV7-2	TRBJ2-1	few	TRBD2
CSARKDRVQETQYF	TGCAGTGCTAGAAAGGACCGAGTCCAAGAGACCCAGTACTTC	TRBV20-1	TRBJ2-5	.	.